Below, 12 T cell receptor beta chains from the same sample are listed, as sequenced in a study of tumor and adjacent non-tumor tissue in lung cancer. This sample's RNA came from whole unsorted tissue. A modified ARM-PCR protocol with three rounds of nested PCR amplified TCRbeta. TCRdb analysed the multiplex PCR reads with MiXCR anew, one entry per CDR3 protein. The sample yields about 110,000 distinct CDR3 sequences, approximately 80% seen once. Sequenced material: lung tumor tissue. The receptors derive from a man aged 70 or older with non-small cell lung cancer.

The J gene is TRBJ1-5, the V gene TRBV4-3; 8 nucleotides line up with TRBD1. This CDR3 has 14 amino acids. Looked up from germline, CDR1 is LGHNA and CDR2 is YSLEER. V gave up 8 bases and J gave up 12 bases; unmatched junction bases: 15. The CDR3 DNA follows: TGCGCCAGCTCCAGTAGGACAGGGTACGAACGCCAGCATTTT. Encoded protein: CASSSRTGYERQHF.

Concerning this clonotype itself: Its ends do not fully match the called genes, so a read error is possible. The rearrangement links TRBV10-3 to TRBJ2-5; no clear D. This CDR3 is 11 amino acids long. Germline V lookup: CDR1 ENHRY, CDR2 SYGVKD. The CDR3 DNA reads TGCGCCACCAGGAGTGAAGAGACCCAGTACTTC. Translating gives CATRSEETQYF.

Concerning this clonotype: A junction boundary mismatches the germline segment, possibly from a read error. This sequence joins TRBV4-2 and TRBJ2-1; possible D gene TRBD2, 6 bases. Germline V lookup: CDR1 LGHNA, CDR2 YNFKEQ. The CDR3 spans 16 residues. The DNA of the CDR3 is TGTGGCAGCAGCCAAGGAGGGACTTCCATCTACAATGAGCAGTTCTTC. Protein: CGSSQGGTSIYNEQFF.

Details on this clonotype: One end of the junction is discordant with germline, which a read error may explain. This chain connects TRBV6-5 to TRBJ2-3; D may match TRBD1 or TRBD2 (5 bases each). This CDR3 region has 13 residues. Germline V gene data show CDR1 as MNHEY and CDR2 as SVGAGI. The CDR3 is CASRRDGTDTQNF. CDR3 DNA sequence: TGTGCCAGCAGAAGGGACGGTACTGATACGCAGAATTTT.

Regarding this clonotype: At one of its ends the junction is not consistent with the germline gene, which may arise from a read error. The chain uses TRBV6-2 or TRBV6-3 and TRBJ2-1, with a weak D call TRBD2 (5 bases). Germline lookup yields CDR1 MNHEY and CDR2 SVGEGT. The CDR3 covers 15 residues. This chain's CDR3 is CASSPGFGNTNEQSF. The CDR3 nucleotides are TGTGCCAGCAGCCCGGGATTTGGCAATACCAATGAGCAGTCCTTC.

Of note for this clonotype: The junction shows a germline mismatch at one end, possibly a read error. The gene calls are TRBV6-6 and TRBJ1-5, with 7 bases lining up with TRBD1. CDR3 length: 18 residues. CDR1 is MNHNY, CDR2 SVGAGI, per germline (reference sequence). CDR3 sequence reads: CTSNYFGWGQNSNQPQHF. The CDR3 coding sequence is TGTACCAGCAATTACTTCGGGTGGGGACAGAATAGCAATCAGCCCCAACATTTT.

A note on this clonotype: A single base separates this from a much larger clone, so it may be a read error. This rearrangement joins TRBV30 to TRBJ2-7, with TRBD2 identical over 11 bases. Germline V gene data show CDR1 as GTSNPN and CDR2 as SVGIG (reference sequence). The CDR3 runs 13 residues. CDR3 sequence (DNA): TGTGTCTGGAGCACCCTTAGCGGGAGGGCCCAGTACTTC. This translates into CVWSTLSGRAQYF.

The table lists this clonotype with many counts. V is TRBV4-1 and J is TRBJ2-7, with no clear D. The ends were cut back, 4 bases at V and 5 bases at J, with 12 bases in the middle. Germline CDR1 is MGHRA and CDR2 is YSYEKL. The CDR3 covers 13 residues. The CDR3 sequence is CASSPVNMNEQYF. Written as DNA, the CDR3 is TGCGCCAGCAGCCCAGTTAACATGAACGAGCAGTACTTC.

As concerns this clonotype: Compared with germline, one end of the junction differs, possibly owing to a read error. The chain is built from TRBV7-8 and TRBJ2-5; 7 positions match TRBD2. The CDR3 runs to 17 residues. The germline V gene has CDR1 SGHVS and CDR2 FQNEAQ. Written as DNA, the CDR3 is TGTGTCAGTAGCTTAGCGTCGAGCGGAACTGGGGGGGAGACCGAGTACTTC. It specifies CVSSLASSGTGGETEYF.

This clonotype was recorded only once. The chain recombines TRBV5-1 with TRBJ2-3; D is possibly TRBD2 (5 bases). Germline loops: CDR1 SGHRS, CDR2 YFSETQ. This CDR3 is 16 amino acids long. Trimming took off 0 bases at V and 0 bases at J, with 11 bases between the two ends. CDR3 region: CASSLVDGMSTDTQYF. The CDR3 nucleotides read TGCGCCAGCAGCTTGGTCGACGGGATGAGCACAGATACGCAGTATTTT.

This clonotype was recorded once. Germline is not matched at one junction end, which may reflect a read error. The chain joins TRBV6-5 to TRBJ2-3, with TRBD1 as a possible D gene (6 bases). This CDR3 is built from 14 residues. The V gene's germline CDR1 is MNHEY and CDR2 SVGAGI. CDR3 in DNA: TGTGCCATCAGTTACTCCTGGGACACAGATACGGAATATTTT. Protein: CAISYSWDTDTEYF.

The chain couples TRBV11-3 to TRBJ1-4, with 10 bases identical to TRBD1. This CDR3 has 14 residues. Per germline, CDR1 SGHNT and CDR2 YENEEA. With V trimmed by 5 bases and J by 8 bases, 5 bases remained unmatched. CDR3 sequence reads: CASSRDRGREKLFF. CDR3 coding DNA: TGTGCCAGCAGCCGGGACAGGGGAAGGGAAAAACTGTTTTTT.